These 14 T cell receptor beta chains were sequenced from one sample in a study of T cells in Graves' hyperthyroidism and ophthalmopathy. Amplified TCR beta CDR3 regions came from RNA transcripts. Initially, a first-round RT-PCR of the TCR CDR3 employed the HTBI primer set. A single record per CDR3 protein comes from TCRdb applying MiXCR to the multiplex PCR reads. Of a few hundred thousand distinct CDR3 sequences listed, about 15% are singletons. Sequences were obtained from blood. The source of these receptors is a woman under 30 with Graves' hyperthyroidism.

This clonotype was seen only once. This may stem from a read error, because a much larger clone lies one nucleotide away. The CDR3 ends on some other residue instead of the conserved phenylalanine or tryptophan, so this is likely a read error. V is TRBV7-2 and J is TRBJ2-3; TRBD1 matches 7 bases. The trim removed 8 bases at V and 3 bases at J, leaving 11 bases unmatched. Germline loops: CDR1 SGHTA, CDR2 FQGNSA. The CDR3 has 15 residues. CDR3 nucleotide sequence: TGTGCCAGCTCCAGGGGGACAAAGTTAACAGATACGCAGTATTCT. It translates to CASSRGTKLTDTQYS.

The chain couples TRBV7-9 to TRBJ1-1, with 7 bases identical to TRBD1. This CDR3 region has 16 residues. V was pared by 0 bases and J by 1 base, with 5 bases of the junction left unmatched. Germline-derived CDR1 and CDR2 are SEHNR and FQNEAQ (reference sequence). CDR3 amino acids: CASSLAAQGPNTEAFF. The CDR3 nucleotides are TGTGCCAGCAGCTTAGCGGCACAGGGGCCGAACACTGAAGCTTTCTTT.

The CDR3 nucleotides read TGTGCCAGTAGTATGAGCGGATCCTCCTACGAGCAGTACTTC. Its translation: CASSMSGSSYEQYF. The gene calls are TRBV19 and TRBJ2-7, with a weak D call TRBD2 (5 bases). This CDR3 has 14 amino acids. Germline loops: CDR1 LNHDA, CDR2 SQIVND (reference sequence). V was cut by 3 bases and J by 0 bases, with 9 bases left in between.

Ten or more counts support this clonotype. The chain joins TRBV24-1 to TRBJ2-5, with D maybe TRBD2 (5 bases). The germline CDR1 and CDR2 sequences are KGHDR and SFDVKD. V shed 4 bases and J shed 3 bases, with 14 bases lying between them. The CDR3 has 15 amino acids. The CDR3 here is CATSEPRGFKETQYF. The CDR3, as DNA: TGTGCCACCAGTGAGCCTCGCGGGTTCAAAGAGACCCAGTACTTC.

There are many counts of this clonotype. This rearrangement joins TRBV6-1 to TRBJ2-7, with D possibly being TRBD1 (5 bases). V was cut by 4 bases and J by 4 bases, with 17 bases left in between. Looked up from germline, CDR1 is MNHNS and CDR2 is SASEGT. The CDR3 is 15 residues long. CDR3 coding DNA: TGTGCCAGCAGTGCGAACCTTTGGGGCTTATACGAGCAGTACTTC. Protein: CASSANLWGLYEQYF.

The chain links TRBV7-2 to TRBJ2-1, with TRBD1 matching 9 bases. The CDR3 covers 14 residues. J gave up 6 bases and V 5 bases, and 5 bases lay outside the gene matches. Germline CDR1 reads SGHTA; CDR2 reads FQGNSA. The CDR3 nucleotides read TGTGCCAGCAGCCCCATGACAGGGGGCAATGAGCAGTTCTTC. This sequence encodes CASSPMTGGNEQFF.

Many counts were recorded for this clonotype. The chain couples TRBV5-1 to TRBJ1-4; the match to TRBD1 covers 11 bases. The CDR3 runs to 15 residues. V shed 7 bases and J 8 bases; nucleotides not matched to a gene: 10. Germline V gene sequence: CDR1 SGHRS, CDR2 YFSETQ. The CDR3 DNA reads TGCGCCAGCCGAAGGACAGGGGGCAAGGACGAAAAACTGTTTTTT. Translated, it gives CASRRTGGKDEKLFF.

The chain combines TRBV4-1 with TRBJ2-3; 9 bases match TRBD2. The germline V gene has CDR1 MGHRA and CDR2 YSYEKL. Losses at the gene ends were 3 bases for V and 3 bases for J; bases not matched to a gene: 1. The CDR3 contains 14 residues. The DNA for the CDR3 is TGCGCCAGCAGCCAGCGGGAGGGAACAGATACGCAGTATTTT. Residues: CASSQREGTDTQYF.

This clonotype came up a few times. This chain joins TRBV20-1 and TRBJ2-5; 8 nucleotides agree with TRBD1. The CDR3 contains 14 residues. Per germline, CDR1 DFQATT and CDR2 SNEGSKA (reference sequence). The V and J ends lost 1 base and 2 bases, in that order; junction bases with no gene match: 3. CDR3 nucleotides: TGCAGTGCTAGAGCCCGGACAGGGCAAGAGACCCAGTACTTC. Amino acid sequence: CSARARTGQETQYF.

The chain links TRBV20-1 to TRBJ2-7, with D perhaps TRBD1 or TRBD2 (5 bases each). Trimming took 3 bases from V and 4 from J, leaving 19 bases between them. CDR3 length: 15 residues. CDR1 DFQATT and CDR2 SNEGSKA come from the germline V gene (reference sequence). The CDR3 reads CSASRGRGPLYEQYF. The CDR3, as DNA: TGCAGTGCTAGCCGGGGACGGGGTCCTTTATACGAGCAGTACTTC.

This clonotype has only a few counts. The J gene is TRBJ2-1, the V gene TRBV18; a possible D gene is TRBD1 (5 bases). Germline CDR1 and CDR2: KGHSH and LQKENI. The CDR3 is 12 amino acids. V was trimmed by 6 bases and J by 7 bases, leaving 10 bases between them. CDR3 sequence: CASSLQVNEQFF. The CDR3 coding sequence is TGTGCCAGCTCGCTACAGGTTAATGAGCAGTTCTTC.

This clonotype was found many times. The V gene is TRBV12-3 or TRBV12-4, the J gene TRBJ1-6, with 7 bases lining up with TRBD1. CDR3 size: 15 residues. Germline trimming cut 3 bases from V and 8 bases from J; bases unmatched to any gene: 7. The CDR3: CASSFPNRGDSPLHF. Here the CDR3 DNA reads TGTGCCAGCAGTTTCCCCAACAGGGGTGATTCACCCCTCCACTTT.

This clonotype was recorded many times. This rearrangement joins TRBV24-1 to TRBJ2-2; TRBD2 aligns across 10 bases. After removal of 4 bases from V and 1 base from J, the junction contained 5 bases not matched to a gene. CDR3 size: 17 residues. The germline V gene has CDR1 KGHDR and CDR2 SFDVKD. CDR3 nucleotides: TGTGCCACCAGTGACCCCAGCGGGAGGGGGAACACCGGGGAGCTGTTTTTT. Its translation is CATSDPSGRGNTGELFF.

The CDR3 sequence is CASSPRQSTIEKLFF. The CDR3 bases are TGTGCCAGCAGTCCCCGACAGAGCACGATCGAAAAACTGTTTTTT. The rearrangement uses TRBV11-2 and TRBJ1-4, with D maybe TRBD1 (5 bases). CDR3 length: 15 residues. Germline CDR1 SGHAT, CDR2 FQNNGV. V dropped 6 bases and J dropped 8 bases, with 19 bases sitting between them.